This TCR beta chain derives from a study of HIV-infected children after antiretroviral therapy interruption. Study as a whole: Recorded EBV and CMV exposure existed for most children.

The TCR library was built from RNA with a 3' RACE protocol and unique molecular identifiers. TCRdb itself ran the 3' RACE reads through MiXCR, one entry per CDR3 protein. The table includes more than 85,000 distinct CDR3 sequences, around 6.9% detected once. This clonotype was observed many times. The CDR3 has 12 residues. V lost 1 base and J 10 bases, leaving 8 bases between the germline ends. CDR1 and CDR2 from the germline V gene are SGHTA and FQGNSA. Indicated treatment: PENTA 11 planned treatment interruption arm or continuous ART arm. This sequence was found in a pool of human donors with HIV. The V call is TRBV7-2, the J call TRBJ2-1; D gene unclear. Sequencing was performed on CD45RA+ CD4+ T cells from PBMCs, pooled from several time points, taken from a donor given antiretroviral therapy, either interrupted or continuous. The subset was: naive CD4+ CD45RA+ CD45RO- T cells. The CDR3 region has the DNA TGTGCCAGCAGCTTAGGGGGATACGAGCAGTTCTTC. The encoded protein is CASSLGGYEQFF.